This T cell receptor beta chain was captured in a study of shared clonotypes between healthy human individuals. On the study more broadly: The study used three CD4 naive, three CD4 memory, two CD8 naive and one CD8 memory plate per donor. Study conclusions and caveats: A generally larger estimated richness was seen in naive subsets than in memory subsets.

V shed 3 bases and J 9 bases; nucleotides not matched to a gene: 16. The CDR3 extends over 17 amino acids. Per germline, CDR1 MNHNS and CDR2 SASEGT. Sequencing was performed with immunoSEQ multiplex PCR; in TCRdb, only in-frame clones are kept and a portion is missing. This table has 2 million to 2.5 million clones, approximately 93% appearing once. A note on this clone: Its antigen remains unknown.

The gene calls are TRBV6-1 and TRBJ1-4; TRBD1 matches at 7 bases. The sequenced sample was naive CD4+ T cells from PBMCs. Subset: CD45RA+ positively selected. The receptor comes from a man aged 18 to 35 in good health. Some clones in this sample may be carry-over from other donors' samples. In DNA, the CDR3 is TGTGCCAGCAGTGAGTTCCTGAACAGGGGCAGGGTCCAAAAACTGTTTTTT. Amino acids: CASSEFLNRGRVQKLFF.